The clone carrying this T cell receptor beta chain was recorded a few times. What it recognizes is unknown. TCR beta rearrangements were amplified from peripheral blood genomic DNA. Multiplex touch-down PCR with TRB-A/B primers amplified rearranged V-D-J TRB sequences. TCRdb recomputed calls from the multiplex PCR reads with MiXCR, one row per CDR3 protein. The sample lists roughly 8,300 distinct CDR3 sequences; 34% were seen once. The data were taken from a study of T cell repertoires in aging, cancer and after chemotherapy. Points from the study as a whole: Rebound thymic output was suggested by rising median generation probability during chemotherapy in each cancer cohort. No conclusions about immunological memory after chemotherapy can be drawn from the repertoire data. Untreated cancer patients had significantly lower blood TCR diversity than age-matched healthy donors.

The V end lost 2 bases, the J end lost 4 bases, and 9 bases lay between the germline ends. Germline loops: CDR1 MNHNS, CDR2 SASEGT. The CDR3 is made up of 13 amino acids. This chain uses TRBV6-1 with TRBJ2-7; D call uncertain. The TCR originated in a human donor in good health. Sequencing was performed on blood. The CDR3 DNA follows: TGTGCCAGCAGTGAACGAGAAGGATACGAGCAGTACTTC. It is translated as CASSEREGYEQYF.